Shown below are 29 T cell receptor beta chains from a single sample sequenced in a study of cytomegalovirus exposure and HLA in healthy donors. The PCR used 60 Vbeta and 13 Jbeta primers. Some clones are missing from TCRdb's copy, which holds only in-frame ones; the method was immunoSEQ multiplex PCR. Here the sample spans more than 120,000 clones, approximately 79% being singletons. What was sequenced was PBMCs. These receptor sequences come from a woman aged 25-40 years in good health and CMV-seronegative.

This chain uses TRBV19 with TRBJ2-5, with 9 positions matching TRBD2. The CDR3 length is 13 residues. The germline CDR1 and CDR2 sequences are LNHDA and SQIVND (reference sequence). The ends lost 6 bases at V and 5 bases at J; junction bases unmatched: 4. CDR3 loop: CASRGLAGETQYF. CDR3 nucleotide sequence: TGTGCCAGTAGGGGACTAGCCGGGGAGACCCAGTACTTC.

The rearrangement uses TRBV7-9 and TRBJ2-7; 11 bases map to TRBD1. The CDR3 extends over 15 amino acids. Germline V gene data show CDR1 as SEHNR and CDR2 as FQNEAQ (reference sequence). V lost 2 bases and J lost 2; bases outside the gene matches: 2. The CDR3 is CASSLPDRGPYEQYF. The CDR3 bases are TGTGCCAGCAGCTTACCGGACAGGGGGCCCTACGAGCAGTACTTC.

The chain is built from TRBV5-1 and TRBJ2-7; TRBD1 is a possible D gene (6 bases). In germline, CDR1 is SGHRS, CDR2 YFSETQ. With 5 bases removed from V and 6 bases from J, the gap between germline ends came to 15 bases. The CDR3 extends over 13 amino acids. CDR3 DNA: TGCGCCAGCAGAATTGTCGAAGGGGGCGAGCAGTACTTC. Protein sequence: CASRIVEGGEQYF.

The chain is built from TRBV9 and TRBJ1-6; D is ambiguous. Germline V CDR1 and CDR2: SGDLS, YYNGEE. The CDR3 has 14 residues. Trimming removed 6 bases at V and 7 bases at J, with 14 bases between. This chain's CDR3 is CASTPGGLNSPLHF. Written as DNA, the CDR3 is TGTGCCAGCACCCCGGGAGGGCTCAATTCACCCCTCCACTTT.

This chain connects TRBV7-8 to TRBJ2-5, with 10 bases that match TRBD1. This CDR3 contains 16 residues. The J segment lost 5 bases and the V segment lost 3 bases, leaving 9 bases of the junction unmatched. Germline CDR1 and CDR2: SGHVS and FQNEAQ. CDR3 loop: CASSFTTGGAGETQYF. The CDR3 DNA sequence: TGTGCCAGCAGCTTTACGACAGGGGGCGCGGGGGAGACCCAGTACTTC.

CDR3 residues: CASRGLDRGPNTGELFF. The CDR3 nucleotides read TGTGCCAGCAGGGGGTTGGACAGGGGCCCCAACACCGGGGAGCTGTTTTTT. This chain joins TRBV7-8 and TRBJ2-2; 9 bases match TRBD1. Unmatched junction bases numbered 10, after V lost 6 bases and J lost 2 bases. The CDR3 has 17 residues. Germline V lookup: CDR1 SGHVS, CDR2 FQNEAQ.

The chain couples TRBV2 to TRBJ2-7, with 7 positions matching TRBD2. With 1 base clipped from V and 2 bases from J, the junction kept 8 bases outside the gene matches. The CDR3 covers 16 residues. CDR1 and CDR2 from the germline V gene are SNHLY and FYNNEI. The CDR3: CASSEDLETSTYEQYF. Written as DNA, the CDR3 is TGTGCCAGCAGTGAAGATCTCGAGACTAGCACCTACGAGCAGTACTTC.

The chain carries TRBV2 and TRBJ2-3, with TRBD2 matching 11 bases. Germline V gene lookup returns CDR1 SNHLY and CDR2 FYNNEI. The CDR3 runs to 15 residues. V trimming: 6 bases; J trimming: 7 bases; junction bases outside the gene matches: 9. CDR3 DNA: TGTGCCAGCAGCGGGGTTAGCGGGGGGGCCAATACGCAGTATTTT. As protein: CASSGVSGGANTQYF.

This clone was detected only once. This sequence joins TRBV11-2 and TRBJ2-7, with 8 bases identical to TRBD2. V was pared by 5 bases and J by 4 bases, with 10 bases of the junction left unmatched. Germline values: CDR1 SGHAT, CDR2 FQNNGV. The CDR3 covers 15 residues. This CDR3 reads CASSRTGGLGYEQYF. The CDR3 nucleotides are TGTGCCAGCAGCCGGACGGGAGGGCTGGGGTACGAGCAGTACTTC.

J is TRBJ2-3 and V is TRBV19; D is uncertain. The length of the CDR3 is 13 residues. Germline V gene data show CDR1 as LNHDA and CDR2 as SQIVND (reference sequence). The V gene lost 5 bases and the J gene lost 2 bases, with 8 bases spanning the gap. The CDR3 coding sequence is TGTGCCAGTAGTGAATACTCCACAGATACGCAGTATTTT. Translated: CASSEYSTDTQYF. Together with reference TRBV19 and TRBJ2-3, the CDR3 gives the full variable domain: DGGITQSPKYLFRKEGQNVTLSCEQNLNHDAMYWYRQDPGQGLRLIYYSQIVNDFQKGDIAEGYSVSREKKESFPLTVTSAQKNPTAFYLCASSEYSTDTQYFGPGTRLTVL.

This chain links TRBV19 with TRBJ1-2; tentative D call: TRBD1 (5 bases). The ends were cut back, 2 bases at V and 2 bases at J, with 12 bases in the middle. Per the germline V gene, CDR1 is LNHDA and CDR2 is SQIVND (reference sequence). The CDR3 length is 15 residues. DNA of the CDR3: TGTGCCAGTAGTATATGGGTACAGGCCAACTATGGCTACACCTTC. Amino acid sequence: CASSIWVQANYGYTF.

The gene calls are TRBV7-8 and TRBJ2-1; D possibly corresponds to TRBD2 (5 bases). V was shortened by 3 bases and J by 7 bases, with 13 bases between the two germline ends. CDR1 is SGHVS and CDR2 is FQNEAQ in the germline V gene. This CDR3 is built from 14 residues. This chain's CDR3 is CASSFNAGINEQFF. In DNA, the CDR3 is TGTGCCAGCAGCTTTAACGCCGGGATAAATGAGCAGTTCTTC.

The V gene is TRBV7-3, the J gene TRBJ2-2; 9 bases are shared with TRBD1. Trimming removed 5 bases from V and 2 bases from J; junction bases left unmatched: 3. Germline V gene data show CDR1 as SGHTA and CDR2 as FQGTGA. This CDR3 spans 15 amino acids. This CDR3 is CASSTQGANTGELFF. In DNA, the CDR3 is TGTGCCAGCAGCACACAGGGGGCAAACACCGGGGAGCTGTTTTTT.

The V gene is TRBV4-1, the J gene TRBJ2-7; D may be TRBD1 (6 bases). The CDR3 is 14 amino acids. Germline CDR1 MGHRA, CDR2 YSYEKL. V was clipped by 2 bases and J by 6 bases, with 14 bases between them. The CDR3 region has the DNA TGCGCCAGCAGCCAACCGGGGACAATTGGCGAGCAGTACTTC. Amino acid sequence: CASSQPGTIGEQYF.

The CDR3 region is CASSLRGQGTDTQYF. DNA of the CDR3: TGTGCCAGCAGCCTACGGGGACAGGGCACAGATACGCAGTATTTT. The chain is built from TRBV7-3 and TRBJ2-3, with 8 bases that match TRBD1. Trimming removed 5 bases from V and 1 base from J; junction bases left unmatched: 5. The CDR3 runs 15 residues. From germline, CDR1 is SGHTA and CDR2 FQGTGA.

This rearrangement joins TRBV15 to TRBJ1-3, with TRBD1 matching 7 bases. The germline V gene encodes CDR1 LNHNV and CDR2 YYDKDF (reference sequence). This CDR3 spans 16 amino acids. After removal of 8 bases from V and 3 bases from J, the junction contained 13 bases not matched to a gene. The CDR3 nucleotides are TGTGCCACCCGCTCGGGACAGAACTTTTTTGGAAACACCATATATTTT. It encodes CATRSGQNFFGNTIYF.

V gene TRBV11-2 combines with J gene TRBJ2-2, with D possibly matching TRBD2 (6 bases). Germline CDR1 and CDR2: SGHAT and FQNNGV. CDR3 length equals 16 residues. V lost 1 base, J lost 1 base, and 10 bases lay in between. Written as DNA, the CDR3 is TGTGCCAGCAGCTTAGTGGGGGGACGGAACACCGGGGAGCTGTTTTTT. Its translation is CASSLVGGRNTGELFF.

The chain employs TRBV19 and TRBJ1-5; D remains unclear. The V and J ends lost 10 bases and 4 bases respectively, with 14 bases between them. Looked up from germline, CDR1 is LNHDA and CDR2 is SQIVND (reference sequence). There are 13 residues in the CDR3. The CDR3 loop reads CAISHGKNQPQHF. DNA of the CDR3: TGTGCCATCTCTCACGGGAAGAATCAGCCCCAGCATTTT.

The chain employs TRBV30 and TRBJ1-2, with D unresolved. CDR1 and CDR2 from the germline V gene are GTSNPN and SVGIG (reference sequence). The CDR3 spans 13 residues. V was shortened by 3 bases and J by 4 bases, with 12 bases between the two germline ends. CDR3 coding DNA: TGTGCCTGGAGCTTCGCGGAAAGCTATGGCTACACCTTC. Encoded protein: CAWSFAESYGYTF.

The genes are TRBV11-2 and TRBJ2-7; 10 nucleotides align to TRBD1. Germline-derived CDR1 and CDR2 are SGHAT and FQNNGV. Trimming cost V 4 bases and J 3 bases; bases outside gene matches: 3. This CDR3 comprises 14 residues. In nucleotides, the CDR3 is TGTGCCAGCAGCTCCGGACAGGGGGTCTACGAGCAGTACTTC. It yields the protein CASSSGQGVYEQYF.

This clone has only a few counts. This chain connects TRBV6-6 to TRBJ1-6, with 8 bases identical to TRBD1. This CDR3 is 16 amino acids long. Germline V gene lookup returns CDR1 MNHNY and CDR2 SVGAGI (reference sequence). With 2 bases clipped from V and 9 bases from J, the junction kept 9 bases outside the gene matches. The CDR3 DNA reads as TGTGCCAGCAGTTACCCTGGGACAGGCCAAGCTTCACCCCTCCACTTT. It translates to CASSYPGTGQASPLHF.

Only a few counts were recorded for this clone. J is TRBJ2-7 and V is TRBV6-5; no clear D. V was trimmed by 2 bases and J by 3 bases, leaving 8 bases between them. The CDR3 has 13 amino acids. Germline CDR1 MNHEY, CDR2 SVGAGI. In nucleotides, the CDR3 is TGTGCCAGCAGTTACCGCGACTTCTACGAGCAGTACTTC. Amino acids: CASSYRDFYEQYF.

The chain couples TRBV19 to TRBJ1-5; D is uncertain. With 4 bases removed from V and 2 bases from J, the gap between germline ends came to 9 bases. The germline CDR1 and CDR2 sequences are LNHDA and SQIVND (reference sequence). The length of the CDR3 is 14 residues. The CDR3 DNA is TGTGCCAGTAGTACACTTGGTGGCAATCAGCCCCAGCATTTT. Protein product: CASSTLGGNQPQHF.

The chain has TRBV7-9 and TRBJ1-4; 9 nucleotides agree with TRBD1. The CDR3 totals 15 residues. Germline CDR1 SEHNR, CDR2 FQNEAQ (reference sequence). Trimming removed 1 base from V and 10 bases from J; junction bases left unmatched: 7. CDR3 in DNA: TGTGCCAGCAGCTTAGAAGGGACAGGGTTGGGAAAACTGTTTTTT. This encodes CASSLEGTGLGKLFF.

The genes are TRBV7-6 and TRBJ1-1; TRBD1 matches 7 bases. Trimming cost V 5 bases and J 1 base; bases outside gene matches: 4. Germline CDR1 reads SGHVS; CDR2 reads FNYEAQ. This CDR3 has 14 amino acids. The CDR3 DNA sequence: TGTGCCAGCAGCCTATCAGGGGGGAACACTGAAGCTTTCTTT. Translation: CASSLSGGNTEAFF.

This chain joins TRBV5-5 and TRBJ2-1; TRBD1 matches 8 bases. The CDR3 loop spans 15 amino acids. CDR1 SGHKS and CDR2 YYEKEE come from the germline V gene (reference sequence). V dropped 5 bases and J dropped 5; count of bases not matched to a gene: 9. CDR3 region: CASREPGQENNEQFF. The DNA for the CDR3 is TGTGCCAGCAGAGAACCGGGACAGGAAAACAATGAGCAGTTCTTC.

In this sample, this clone turned up a few times. The chain combines TRBV6-6 with TRBJ1-1; the match to TRBD1 covers 7 bases. This CDR3 has 14 residues. The germline V gene encodes CDR1 MNHNY and CDR2 SVGAGI (reference sequence). After removal of 3 bases from V and 7 bases from J, the junction contained 8 bases not matched to a gene. CDR3 bases: TGTGCCAGCAGTTATAGTGGGACAGTCGATGAAGCTTTCTTT. This sequence encodes CASSYSGTVDEAFF.

This clone was counted a single time. The V gene is TRBV30, the J gene TRBJ1-6; possibly TRBD1 for D (5 bases). The CDR3 is made up of 13 amino acids. The germline CDR1 and CDR2 sequences are GTSNPN and SVGIG (reference sequence). Trimming stripped 4 bases from V and 4 bases from J, with 8 bases between. The CDR3 protein is CAWMGLYNSPLHF. The CDR3 region has the DNA TGTGCCTGGATGGGGCTATATAATTCACCCCTCCACTTT.

The gene calls are TRBV6-1 and TRBJ1-2; D gene ambiguous. This CDR3 comprises 12 residues. The germline V and J ends were trimmed by 5 bases and 1 base, with 5 bases remaining between them. Germline loops: CDR1 MNHNS, CDR2 SASEGT. The CDR3 bases are TGTGCCAGCAGTACAAATAACTATGGCTACACCTTC. Translating gives CASSTNNYGYTF.